The rows below give T cell receptor beta chains drawn from one sample of a study of blood T cells in healthy people across ages. TCRdb re-called the 5' RACE reads with MiXCR, one entry per CDR3 protein. The sample consists of approximately 1,700,000 distinct CDR3 sequences, 39% of them appearing once. The sample was blood. The receptor set was obtained from a human donor in good health. CDR3s include the opening cysteine and the closing phenylalanine or tryptophan. The D gene is left open where the match is weak. Clone size appears in some rows only: once, few, many, or a class for an expanded clone.

>few|TRBJ1-2|.|TRBV29-1
TGCAGCGTTGAACTGGACAGTGTTATGGGCTACACCTTC
CSVELDSVMGYTF
>.|TRBJ1-3|.|TRBV5-1
TGCGCCAGCAGCTTGGAAGGGATCGACTCCTCTGGAAACACCATATATTTT
CASSLEGIDSSGNTIYF
>.|TRBJ2-1|TRBD1|TRBV4-3
TGCGCCAGCAGCCGCCTCCGGGACAGCGACAATGAGCAGTTCTTC
CASSRLRDSDNEQFF
>.|TRBJ2-5|TRBD1|TRBV10-3
TGTGCCATCAGCAATCGACAGGGAAGTAGGAAAGAGACCCAGTACTTC
CAISNRQGSRKETQYF
>.|TRBJ2-4|TRBD1|TRBV6-6
TGTGCCAGCAGTTACTCGGCAGGGGGAAACATTCAGTACTTC
CASSYSAGGNIQYF
>.|TRBJ2-5|.|TRBV20-1
TGCAGTGCTGGAACCGGGACAACCAGTTACGCCCAGTACTTC
CSAGTGTTSYAQYF
>once|TRBJ2-7|.|TRBV29-1
TGCAGCGGCGGAGGGGGCCAGTCCTACGAGCAGTACTTC
CSGGGGQSYEQYF
>.|TRBJ1-2|TRBD1|TRBV20-1
TGCAGTGCTAGAGATCCCATAGACAGGGGTGACTACACCTTC
CSARDPIDRGDYTF
>few|TRBJ2-2|TRBD1|TRBV7-2
TGTGCCAGCAGCCCTTCAGGGGGCCGAACCGGGGAGCTGTTTTTT
CASSPSGGRTGELFF
>.|TRBJ2-6|TRBD1|TRBV3-1
TGTGCCAGCAGCCCCCGACAGGGTATTTTTACCTCTGGGGCCAACGTCCTGACTTTC
CASSPRQGIFTSGANVLTF
>few|TRBJ2-3|TRBD2|TRBV12-3/TRBV12-4
TGTGCAAACCAGGTAGCGGGGACAGATACGCAGTATTTT
CANQVAGTDTQYF
>many|TRBJ1-5|TRBD1|TRBV6-6
TGTGCCAGCAGTTACTCACAGGGGGCGCGGCGAGGGCCCCAGCATTTT
CASSYSQGARRGPQHF
>.|TRBJ2-1|TRBD1|TRBV29-1
TGCAGCGTTGAAGTGGGACAGGGTGGAGATGAGCAGTTCTTC
CSVEVGQGGDEQFF
>.|TRBJ2-6|.|TRBV10-3
TGTGCCATCAGTGAGTTAGACATCGCTGGGGCCAACGTCCTGACTTTC
CAISELDIAGANVLTF
>.|TRBJ1-3|TRBD1|TRBV7-2
TGTGCCAGCAGTAGAGAGCCAGGGACAGGAGGAAACACCATATATTTT
CASSREPGTGGNTIYF
>few|TRBJ2-1|.|TRBV7-9
TGTGCCAGCAGCTTGGAGGCCCTCATGGGGGGAAATGAGCAGTTCTTC
CASSLEALMGGNEQFF
>.|TRBJ1-1|.|TRBV7-3
TGTGCCAGCGCTAACCGGGGGGGAACTGAAGCTTTCTTT
CASANRGGTEAFF
>few|TRBJ1-2|.|TRBV12-3/TRBV12-4
TGTGCCAGCACCCATAATGGGGCAGTCTATGGCTACACCTTC
CASTHNGAVYGYTF
>.|TRBJ2-1|TRBD1|TRBV6-2/TRBV6-3
TGTGCCAGCATCCGGGACAGGGGATACAATGAGCAGTTCTTC
CASIRDRGYNEQFF
>.|TRBJ1-1|.|TRBV29-1
TGCAGCGTTGTAGGTAGTATTGAAGCTTTCTTT
CSVVGSIEAFF
>.|TRBJ2-3|TRBD2|TRBV7-9
TGTGCCAGCTTAACTAGCGGGGGTTACACAGATACGCAGTATTTT
CASLTSGGYTDTQYF